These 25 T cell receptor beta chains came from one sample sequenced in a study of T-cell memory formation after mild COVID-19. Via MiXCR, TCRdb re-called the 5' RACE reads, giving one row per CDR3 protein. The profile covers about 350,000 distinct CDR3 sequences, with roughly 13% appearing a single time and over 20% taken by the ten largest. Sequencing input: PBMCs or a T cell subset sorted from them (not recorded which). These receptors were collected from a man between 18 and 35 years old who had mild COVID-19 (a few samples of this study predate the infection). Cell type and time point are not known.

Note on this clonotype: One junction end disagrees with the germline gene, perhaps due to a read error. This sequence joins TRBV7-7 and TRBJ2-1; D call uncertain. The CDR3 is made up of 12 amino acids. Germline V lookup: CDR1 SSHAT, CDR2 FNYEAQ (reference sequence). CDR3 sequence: CASSGVDNEQFF. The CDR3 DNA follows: TGTGCTAGCAGTGGGGTGGACAATGAGCAGTTCTTC.

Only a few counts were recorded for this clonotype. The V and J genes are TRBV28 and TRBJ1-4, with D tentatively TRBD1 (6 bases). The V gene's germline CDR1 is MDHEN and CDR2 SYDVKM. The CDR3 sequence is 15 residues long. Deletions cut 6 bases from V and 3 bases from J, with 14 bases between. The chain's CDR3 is CASSPQGRANEKLFF. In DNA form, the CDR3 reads TGTGCCAGCAGCCCCCAGGGGCGGGCTAATGAAAAACTGTTTTTT.

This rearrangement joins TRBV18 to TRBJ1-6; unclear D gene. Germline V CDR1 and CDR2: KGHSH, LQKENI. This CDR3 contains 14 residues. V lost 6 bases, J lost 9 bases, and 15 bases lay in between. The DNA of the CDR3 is TGTGCCAGCTCCCCCGGGATCACGGGTTCACCCCTCCACTTT. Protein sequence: CASSPGITGSPLHF.

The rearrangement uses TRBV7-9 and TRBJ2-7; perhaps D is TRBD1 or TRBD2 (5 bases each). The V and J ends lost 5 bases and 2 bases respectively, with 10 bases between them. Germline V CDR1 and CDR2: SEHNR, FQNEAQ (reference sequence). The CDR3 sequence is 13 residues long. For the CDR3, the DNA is TGTGCCAGCAGCGAGGGGTATCCCTACGAGCAGTACGTC. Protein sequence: CASSEGYPYEQYV.

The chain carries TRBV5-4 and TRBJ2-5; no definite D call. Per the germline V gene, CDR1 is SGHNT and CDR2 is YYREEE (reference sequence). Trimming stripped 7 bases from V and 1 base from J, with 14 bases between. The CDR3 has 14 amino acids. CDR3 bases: TGTGCCAGCGGACCCTGGGGTGGCCAAGAGACCCAGTACTTC. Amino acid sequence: CASGPWGGQETQYF.

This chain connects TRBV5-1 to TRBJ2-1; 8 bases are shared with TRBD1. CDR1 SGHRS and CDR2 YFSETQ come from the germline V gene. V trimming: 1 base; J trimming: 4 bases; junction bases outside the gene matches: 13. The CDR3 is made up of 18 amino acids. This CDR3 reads CASSLRAGGFAGYNEQFF. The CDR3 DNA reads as TGCGCCAGCAGCTTGAGGGCAGGGGGCTTCGCAGGGTACAATGAGCAGTTCTTC. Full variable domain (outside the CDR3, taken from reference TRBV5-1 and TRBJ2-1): KAGVTQTPRYLIKTRGQQVTLSCSPISGHRSVSWYQQTPGQGLQFLFEYFSETQRNKGNFPGRFSGRQFSNSRSEMNVSTLELGDSALYLCASSLRAGGFAGYNEQFFGPGTRLTVL.

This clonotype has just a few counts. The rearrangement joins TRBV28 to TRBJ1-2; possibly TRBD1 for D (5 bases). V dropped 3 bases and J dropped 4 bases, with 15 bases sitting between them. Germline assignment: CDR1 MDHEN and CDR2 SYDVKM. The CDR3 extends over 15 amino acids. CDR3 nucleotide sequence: TGTGCCAGCAGTTTTTCAGGGCGATGGAGCTATGGCTACACCTTC. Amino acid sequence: CASSFSGRWSYGYTF.

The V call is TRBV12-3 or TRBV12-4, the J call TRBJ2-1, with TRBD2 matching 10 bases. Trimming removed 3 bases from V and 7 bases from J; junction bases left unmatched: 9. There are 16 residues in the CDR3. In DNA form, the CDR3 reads TGTGCCAGCAGTTTGAGTAGCGGGGGGCCGGGGAATGAGCAGTTCTTC. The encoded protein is CASSLSSGGPGNEQFF.

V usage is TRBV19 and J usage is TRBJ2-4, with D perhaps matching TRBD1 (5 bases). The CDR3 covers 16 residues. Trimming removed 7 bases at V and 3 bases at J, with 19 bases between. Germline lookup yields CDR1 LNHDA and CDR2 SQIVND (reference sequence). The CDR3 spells CASMRDRDFFKNIQYF. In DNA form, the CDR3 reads TGTGCCAGTATGAGAGACAGAGATTTTTTCAAAAACATTCAGTACTTC.

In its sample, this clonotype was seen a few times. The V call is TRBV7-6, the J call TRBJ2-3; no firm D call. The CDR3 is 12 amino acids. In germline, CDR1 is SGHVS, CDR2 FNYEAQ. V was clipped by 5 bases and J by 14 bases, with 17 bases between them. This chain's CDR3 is CASSPSVARLYF. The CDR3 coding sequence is TGTGCCAGCAGCCCATCGGTGGCCCGGTTGTATTTT.

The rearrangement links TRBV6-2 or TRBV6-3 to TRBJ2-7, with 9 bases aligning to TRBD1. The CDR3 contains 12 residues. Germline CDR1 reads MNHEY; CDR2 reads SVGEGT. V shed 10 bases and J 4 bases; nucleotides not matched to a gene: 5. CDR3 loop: CAIGTGSYEQYV. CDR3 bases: TGTGCCATCGGGACAGGGAGTTACGAGCAGTACGTC.

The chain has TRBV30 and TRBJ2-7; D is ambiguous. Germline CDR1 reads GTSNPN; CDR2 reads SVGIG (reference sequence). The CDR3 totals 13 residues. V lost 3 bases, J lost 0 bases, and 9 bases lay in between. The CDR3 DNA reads TGTGCCTGGAGCCCCGGTACCTCCTACGAGCAGTACTTC. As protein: CAWSPGTSYEQYF. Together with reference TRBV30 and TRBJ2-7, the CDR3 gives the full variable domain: SQTIHQWPATLVQPVGSPLSLECTVEGTSNPNLYWYRQAAGRGLQLLFYSVGIGQISSEVPQNLSASRPQDRQFILSSKKLLLSDSGFYLCAWSPGTSYEQYFGPGTRLTVT.

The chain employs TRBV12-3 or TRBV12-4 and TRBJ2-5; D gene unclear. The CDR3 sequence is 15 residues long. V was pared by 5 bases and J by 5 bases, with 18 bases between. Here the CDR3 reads CASSPVVPLRETQYF. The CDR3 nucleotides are TGTGCCAGCAGTCCCGTCGTTCCCCTTCGGGAGACCCAGTACTTC.

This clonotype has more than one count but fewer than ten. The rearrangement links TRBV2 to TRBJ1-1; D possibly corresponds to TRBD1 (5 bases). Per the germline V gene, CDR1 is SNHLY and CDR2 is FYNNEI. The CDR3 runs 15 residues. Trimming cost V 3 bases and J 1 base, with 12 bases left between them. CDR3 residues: CASSEVGRANTEAFF. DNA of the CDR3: TGTGCCAGCAGTGAGGTGGGCAGGGCGAACACTGAAGCTTTCTTT.

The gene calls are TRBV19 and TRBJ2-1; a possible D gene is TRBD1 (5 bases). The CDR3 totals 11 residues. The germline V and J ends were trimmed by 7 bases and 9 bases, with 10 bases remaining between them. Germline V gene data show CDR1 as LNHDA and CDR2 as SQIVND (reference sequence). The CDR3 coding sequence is TGTGCCAGTACCACAAGGGGTGAGCAGTTCTTC. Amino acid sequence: CASTTRGEQFF. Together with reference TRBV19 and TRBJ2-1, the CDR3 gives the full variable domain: DGGITQSPKYLFRKEGQNVTLSCEQNLNHDAMYWYRQDPGQGLRLIYYSQIVNDFQKGDIAEGYSVSREKKESFPLTVTSAQKNPTAFYLCASTTRGEQFFGPGTRLTVL.

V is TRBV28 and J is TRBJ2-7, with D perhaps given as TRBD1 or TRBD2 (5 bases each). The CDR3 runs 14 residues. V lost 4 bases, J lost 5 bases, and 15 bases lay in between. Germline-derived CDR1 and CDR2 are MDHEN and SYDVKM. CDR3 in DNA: TGTGCCAGCAGTTCCACCTCAGGGACCCACGAGCAGTACGTC. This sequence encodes CASSSTSGTHEQYV.

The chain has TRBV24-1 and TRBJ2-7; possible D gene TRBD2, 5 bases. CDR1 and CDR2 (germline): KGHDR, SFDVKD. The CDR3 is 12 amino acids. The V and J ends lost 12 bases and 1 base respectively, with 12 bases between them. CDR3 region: CARPGKSYEQYV. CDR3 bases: TGTGCCCGTCCGGGAAAATCCTACGAGCAGTACGTC.

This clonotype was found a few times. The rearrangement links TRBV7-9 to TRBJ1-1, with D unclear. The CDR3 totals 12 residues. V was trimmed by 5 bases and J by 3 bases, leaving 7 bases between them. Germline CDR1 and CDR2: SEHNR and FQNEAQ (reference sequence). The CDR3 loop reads CASSPGYTEAFF. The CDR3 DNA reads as TGTGCCAGCAGCCCGGGCTACACTGAAGCTTTCTTT.

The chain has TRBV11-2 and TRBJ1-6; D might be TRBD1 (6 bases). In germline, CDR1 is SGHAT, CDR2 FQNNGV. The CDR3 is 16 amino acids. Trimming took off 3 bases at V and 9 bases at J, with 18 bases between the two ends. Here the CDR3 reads CASSFFSGVVSSPLHF. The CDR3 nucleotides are TGTGCCAGCAGCTTCTTTTCAGGGGTAGTTAGTTCACCCCTCCACTTT.

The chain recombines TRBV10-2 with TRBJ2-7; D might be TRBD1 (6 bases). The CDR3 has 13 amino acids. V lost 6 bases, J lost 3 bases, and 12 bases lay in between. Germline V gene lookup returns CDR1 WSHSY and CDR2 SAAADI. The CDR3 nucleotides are TGCGCCAGCAGAGAAAACAGGGACTACGAGCAGTACTTC. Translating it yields CASRENRDYEQYF.

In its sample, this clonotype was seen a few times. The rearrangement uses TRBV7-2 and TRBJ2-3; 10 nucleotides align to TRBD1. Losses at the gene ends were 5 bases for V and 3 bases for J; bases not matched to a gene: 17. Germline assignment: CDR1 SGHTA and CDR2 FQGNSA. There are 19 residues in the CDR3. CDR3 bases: TGTGCCAGCAGCCCCCGGAGGGCGGGACAGGGGATTCAGACAGATACGCAGTATTTT. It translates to CASSPRRAGQGIQTDTQYF.

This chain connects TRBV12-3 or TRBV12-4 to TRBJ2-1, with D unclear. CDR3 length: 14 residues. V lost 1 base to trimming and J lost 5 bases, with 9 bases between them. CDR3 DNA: TGTGCCAGCAGTTTAGGGGTCGCGAACAATGAGCAGTTCTTC. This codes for CASSLGVANNEQFF.

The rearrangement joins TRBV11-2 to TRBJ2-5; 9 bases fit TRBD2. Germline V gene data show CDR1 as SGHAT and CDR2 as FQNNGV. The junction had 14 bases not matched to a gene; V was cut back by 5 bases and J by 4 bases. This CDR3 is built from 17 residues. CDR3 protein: CASSPWTGLARVETQYF. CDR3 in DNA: TGTGCCAGCAGCCCCTGGACCGGACTAGCGAGAGTAGAGACCCAGTACTTC.

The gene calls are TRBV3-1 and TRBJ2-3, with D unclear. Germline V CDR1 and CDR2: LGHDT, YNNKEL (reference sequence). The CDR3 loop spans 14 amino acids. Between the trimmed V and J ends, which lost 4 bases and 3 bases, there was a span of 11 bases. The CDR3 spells CASSLPSATDTQYF. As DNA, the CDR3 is TGTGCCAGCAGCCTTCCATCCGCGACAGATACGCAGTATTTT.

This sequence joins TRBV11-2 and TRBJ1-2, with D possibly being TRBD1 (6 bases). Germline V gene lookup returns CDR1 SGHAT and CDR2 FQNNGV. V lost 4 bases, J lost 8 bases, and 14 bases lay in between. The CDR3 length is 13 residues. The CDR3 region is CASSSYRVGGYTF. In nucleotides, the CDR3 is TGTGCCAGCAGCTCATACAGGGTGGGGGGCTACACCTTC.